The 15 T cell receptor beta chains below were found in one sample sequenced in a study of neoadjuvant anti-PD-1 for oral cavity cancer. Data came from immunoSEQ multiplex PCR; TCRdb stores just in-frame clones and leaves some out. Among roughly 15,000 clones listed, around three quarters were seen once. Time point described: after neoadjuvant nivolumab, at surgical resection. Sequencing used PBMCs, obtained after nivolumab (anti-PD-1) treatment. The receptors were gathered from a person aged 35-79 years with oral cavity squamous cell carcinoma.

The chain is built from TRBV2 and TRBJ2-1; D is ambiguous. Between the trimmed V and J ends, which lost 2 bases and 5 bases, there was a span of 16 bases. CDR1 and CDR2 from the germline V gene are SNHLY and FYNNEI. The CDR3 consists of 16 residues. The CDR3 reads CASSELTFETNNEQFF. The CDR3 coding sequence is TGTGCCAGCAGTGAATTAACGTTTGAGACCAACAATGAGCAGTTCTTC.

This chain links TRBV7-2 with TRBJ1-4; no definite D call. The CDR3 is 13 residues long. CDR1 SGHTA and CDR2 FQGNSA come from the germline V gene. V was cut by 1 base and J by 8 bases, with 8 bases left in between. For the CDR3, the DNA is TGTGCCAGCAGCTTAGTAACGGCGGAAAAACTGTTTTTT. Amino acids: CASSLVTAEKLFF.

The J gene is TRBJ1-4, the V gene TRBV10-3; D is ambiguous. V lost 0 bases and J 5 bases, leaving 13 bases between the germline ends. The CDR3 runs to 16 residues. Germline V gene data show CDR1 as ENHRY and CDR2 as SYGVKD. The CDR3 is CAISESKSPRNEKLFF. In nucleotides, the CDR3 is TGTGCCATCAGTGAGTCGAAAAGTCCAAGAAATGAAAAACTGTTTTTT.

This clone showed up just once. The germline gene is not matched at one end of the junction; a read error may be the cause. This chain connects TRBV7-8 to TRBJ2-2; D ambiguous. Germline V gene lookup returns CDR1 SGHVS and CDR2 FQNEAQ. The CDR3 has 12 residues. The CDR3 protein is CASSPYTEELFF. CDR3 bases: TGTGCCAGCAGTCCGTACACCGAGGAGCTGTTTTTT.

V gene TRBV11-2 combines with J gene TRBJ2-1; 9 nucleotides line up with TRBD2. J was trimmed by 4 bases and V by 3 bases; bases with no gene match: 4. This CDR3 is built from 15 residues. The germline gives CDR1 SGHAT, CDR2 FQNNGV. CDR3: CASSFSSGTYNEQFF. The CDR3 DNA reads TGTGCCAGCAGCTTTTCTAGCGGGACTTACAATGAGCAGTTCTTC.

CDR3 sequence (DNA): TGTGCCAGCAGTTACTCAGAAATGAACACTGAAGCTTTCTTT. Amino acid sequence: CASSYSEMNTEAFF. The rearrangement uses TRBV6-5 and TRBJ1-1, with no clear D. The germline V gene encodes CDR1 MNHEY and CDR2 SVGAGI. Trimming removed 0 bases at V and 0 bases at J, with 5 bases between. CDR3 length equals 14 residues.

CDR3 in DNA: TGTGCCAGTAGTATGGGACAGGGGCCCTACGAGCAGTACTTC. Its protein is CASSMGQGPYEQYF. J is TRBJ2-7 and V is TRBV19; 10 nucleotides align to TRBD1. CDR1 and CDR2 (germline): LNHDA, SQIVND (reference sequence). The length of the CDR3 is 14 residues. V was pared by 3 bases and J by 2 bases, with 1 base of the junction left unmatched.

This rearrangement joins TRBV4-1 to TRBJ2-2; 8 bases map to TRBD1. The germline V gene has CDR1 MGHRA and CDR2 YSYEKL. V gave up 0 bases and J gave up 5 bases; unmatched junction bases: 5. The CDR3 has 16 residues. The CDR3 nucleotides are TGCGCCAGCAGCCAAGACCCCAGGGGGCGGACCGGGGAGCTGTTTTTT. Translation: CASSQDPRGRTGELFF.

V and J are TRBV25-1 and TRBJ2-5; D is perhaps TRBD2 (6 bases). The CDR3 is made up of 13 amino acids. Looked up from germline, CDR1 is MGHDK and CDR2 is SYGVNS. Trimming took 6 bases from V and 4 from J, leaving 12 bases between them. The CDR3 loop reads CASRNHGGETQYF. CDR3 sequence (DNA): TGTGCCAGCAGGAACCACGGGGGAGAGACCCAGTACTTC.

The V call is TRBV5-4, the J call TRBJ2-1; maybe TRBD2 (7 bases). The CDR3 spans 16 residues. Trimming took off 2 bases at V and 0 bases at J, with 12 bases between the two ends. Germline CDR1 is SGHNT and CDR2 is YYREEE (reference sequence). The CDR3 is CASSFGGASSYNEQFF. The CDR3 coding sequence is TGTGCCAGCAGCTTTGGGGGGGCGAGCTCCTACAATGAGCAGTTCTTC.

The chain has TRBV4-1 and TRBJ2-7, with D maybe TRBD2 (7 bases). Germline V lookup: CDR1 MGHRA, CDR2 YSYEKL. Trimming took off 1 base at V and 4 bases at J, with 14 bases between the two ends. The CDR3 loop spans 15 amino acids. CDR3 region: CASSQGTGGTYEQYF. In DNA, the CDR3 is TGCGCCAGCAGCCAAGGGACGGGGGGCACTTACGAGCAGTACTTC.

This rearrangement joins TRBV5-4 to TRBJ2-2; possibly TRBD1 for D (6 bases). Germline values: CDR1 SGHNT, CDR2 YYREEE (reference sequence). There are 19 residues in the CDR3. V lost 0 bases and J lost 0, with 18 bases in between. CDR3 in amino acids: CASSLARGSRTANTGELFF. CDR3 coding DNA: TGTGCCAGCAGCTTGGCCAGAGGTTCAAGGACAGCGAACACCGGGGAGCTGTTTTTT.

V usage is TRBV25-1 and J usage is TRBJ1-2; D unresolved. The CDR3 covers 11 residues. V was cut by 11 bases and J by 0 bases, with 7 bases left in between. Germline lookup yields CDR1 MGHDK and CDR2 SYGVNS. The CDR3 nucleotides read TGTGCCGCCGGGGCTAACTATGGCTACACCTTC. It translates to CAAGANYGYTF.

The chain joins TRBV20-1 to TRBJ1-5; possible D gene TRBD1, 5 bases. CDR3 length: 10 residues. Germline loops: CDR1 DFQATT, CDR2 SNEGSKA (reference sequence). The germline V and J ends were trimmed by 6 bases and 9 bases, with 9 bases remaining between them. This chain's CDR3 is CSAGDRPQHF. DNA for the CDR3: TGCAGTGCCGGAGACAGGCCCCAGCATTTT.

This chain uses TRBV27 with TRBJ2-2; D is unclear. The ends were cut back, 3 bases at V and 5 bases at J, with 4 bases in the middle. Germline V CDR1 and CDR2: MNHEY, SMNVEV (reference sequence). This CDR3 has 12 residues. The CDR3 nucleotides read TGTGCCAGCAGTTTCGGGACCGGGGAGCTGTTTTTT. This sequence encodes CASSFGTGELFF.